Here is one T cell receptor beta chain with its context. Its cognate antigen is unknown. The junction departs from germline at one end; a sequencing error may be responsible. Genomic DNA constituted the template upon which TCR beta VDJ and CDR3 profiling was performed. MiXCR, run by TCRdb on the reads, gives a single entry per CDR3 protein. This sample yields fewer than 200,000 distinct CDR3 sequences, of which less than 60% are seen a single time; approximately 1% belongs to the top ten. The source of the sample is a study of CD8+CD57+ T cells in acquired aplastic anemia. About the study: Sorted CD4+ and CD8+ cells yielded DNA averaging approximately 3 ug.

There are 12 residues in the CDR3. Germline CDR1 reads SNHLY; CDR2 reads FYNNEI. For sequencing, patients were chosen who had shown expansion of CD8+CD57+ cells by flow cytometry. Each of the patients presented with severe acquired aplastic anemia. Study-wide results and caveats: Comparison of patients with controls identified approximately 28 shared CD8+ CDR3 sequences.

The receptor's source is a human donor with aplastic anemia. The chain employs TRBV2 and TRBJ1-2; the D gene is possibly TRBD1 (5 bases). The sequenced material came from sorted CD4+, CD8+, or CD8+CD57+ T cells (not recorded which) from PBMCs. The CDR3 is CASSEWDYRYTF. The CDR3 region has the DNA TGTGCCAGCAGTGAATGGGACTATCGCTACACCTTC. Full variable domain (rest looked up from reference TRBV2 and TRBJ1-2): EPEVTQTPSHQVTQMGQEVILRCVPISNHLYFYWYRQILGQKVEFLVSFYNNEISEKSEIFDDQFSVERPDGSNFTLKIRSTKLEDSAMYFCASSEWDYRYTFGSGTRLTVV.